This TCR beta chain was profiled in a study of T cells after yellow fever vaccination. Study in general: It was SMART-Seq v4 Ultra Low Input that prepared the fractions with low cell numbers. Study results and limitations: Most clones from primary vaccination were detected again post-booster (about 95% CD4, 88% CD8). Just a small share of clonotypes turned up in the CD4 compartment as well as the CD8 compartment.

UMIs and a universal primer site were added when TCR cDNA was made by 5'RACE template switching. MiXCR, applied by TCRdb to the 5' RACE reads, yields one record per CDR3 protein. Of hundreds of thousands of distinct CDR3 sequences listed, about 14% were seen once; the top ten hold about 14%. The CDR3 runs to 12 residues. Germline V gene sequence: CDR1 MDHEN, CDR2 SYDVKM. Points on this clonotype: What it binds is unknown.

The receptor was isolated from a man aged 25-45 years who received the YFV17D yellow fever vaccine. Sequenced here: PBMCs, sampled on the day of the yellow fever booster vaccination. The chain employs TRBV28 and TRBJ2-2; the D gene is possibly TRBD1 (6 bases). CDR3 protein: CALTGNTGELFF. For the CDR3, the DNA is TGTGCACTGACAGGGAACACCGGGGAGCTGTTTTTT.